This T cell receptor beta chain was profiled in a study of regulatory T cells in long-lasting Graves disease. The time point denotes: newly diagnosed GD, antithyroid drugs for less than 3 months. RNA isolated from PBMCs was used to make the TCR library. Unmatched junction bases numbered 5, after V lost 3 bases and J lost 0 bases. There are 15 residues in the CDR3. Germline CDR1 reads ENHRY; CDR2 reads SYGVKD. Points on this clonotype: The antigen is not known.

General study findings and limits: Favored gene segments in persistent disease were TRBV28, TRBJ1-2 and TRBJ2-5.

Libraries of TCR beta came from iRepertoire HTBI primers plus Arm-PCR of CDR3 regions. TCRdb used MiXCR to reprocess the multiplex PCR reads, holding one entry per CDR3 protein. The repertoire has about 540,000 distinct CDR3 sequences, less than 15% of them found once; the top ten carry roughly 10%. This same sample was also part of a study on T cells in Graves' hyperthyroidism and ophthalmopathy.

Sequences were derived from peripheral blood mononuclear cells (PBMCs), sampled at new diagnosis, from a patient treated with antithyroid drugs. The chain joins TRBV10-3 to TRBJ2-7; 7 bases agree with TRBD2. This TCR came from a man aged 30 to 45 with Graves disease. CDR3 region: CAISDVGGSSYEQYF. CDR3 in DNA: TGTGCCATCAGTGATGTCGGCGGGAGCTCCTACGAGCAGTACTTC.